These 32 T cell receptor beta chains originate from one sample sequenced in a study of blood T cell repertoires in COVID-19. Repertoires were generated with immunoSEQ multiplex PCR, while TCRdb's copy carries only in-frame clones and drops some. The sample includes about 240,000 clones, approximately 80% of them seen just once. Sequencing input: peripheral blood. These receptors were collected from an elderly woman with acute or convalescent COVID-19.

The chain uses TRBV7-6 and TRBJ1-6, with TRBD1 matching over 10 bases. V shed 5 bases, J shed 9 bases, and the junction held 13 bases outside the gene matches. The CDR3 has 17 amino acids. Germline V gene sequence: CDR1 SGHVS, CDR2 FNYEAQ. CDR3 sequence: CASSPTGQGVSSSPLHF. CDR3 nucleotide sequence: TGTGCCAGCAGCCCCACCGGACAGGGGGTATCTAGTTCACCCCTCCACTTT.

The rearrangement uses TRBV5-5 and TRBJ1-2; maybe TRBD1 (6 bases). Trimming pared 6 bases from V and 13 bases from J, leaving 22 bases between. CDR1 and CDR2 (germline): SGHKS, YYEKEE (reference sequence). The CDR3 contains 13 residues. CDR3 sequence reads: CASTLGGALGGTF. In DNA form, the CDR3 reads TGTGCCAGCACGCTGGGGGGGGCCTTGGGTGGCACCTTC.

The chain carries TRBV3-1 (or the pseudogene TRBV3-2) and TRBJ2-1; TRBD1 matches at 9 bases. Germline trimming cut 1 base from V and 8 bases from J; bases unmatched to any gene: 9. The germline V gene encodes CDR1 LGHDT and CDR2 YNNKEL (reference sequence). This CDR3 is 16 amino acids long. DNA of the CDR3: TGTGCCAGCAGCCAAGCCCGGGACAGGGTCAGGCATGAGCAGTTCTTC. Translated, it gives CASSQARDRVRHEQFF.

The chain uses TRBV7-9 and TRBJ1-3, with no clear D. V was shortened by 4 bases and J by 4 bases, with 14 bases between the two germline ends. The germline CDR1 and CDR2 sequences are SEHNR and FQNEAQ (reference sequence). This CDR3 spans 15 amino acids. Here the CDR3 DNA reads TGTGCCAGCAGCTCAGGTCACAGAAAAGGAAACACCATATATTTT. Translated, it gives CASSSGHRKGNTIYF.

The chain is built from TRBV7-3 and TRBJ2-3, with D maybe TRBD2 (7 bases). Germline V gene sequence: CDR1 SGHTA, CDR2 FQGTGA. Trimming left V 2 bases short and J 2 bases short, with 14 bases between. The CDR3 is 16 amino acids. The CDR3 DNA follows: TGTGCCAGCAGCTTATCGGCGGGGGCTAACACAGATACGCAGTATTTT. Translating gives CASSLSAGANTDTQYF.

This rearrangement joins TRBV19 to TRBJ1-5; tentative D call: TRBD1 (5 bases). In germline, CDR1 is LNHDA, CDR2 SQIVND (reference sequence). CDR3 length: 13 amino acids. The V end was cut by 8 bases, the J end by 5 bases, with 13 bases between. The CDR3: CASGTFGDQPQHF. The CDR3 DNA is TGTGCCAGTGGGACTTTTGGGGATCAGCCCCAGCATTTT.

The gene calls are TRBV3-1 (or the pseudogene TRBV3-2) and TRBJ1-2, with TRBD1 matching over 8 bases. Trimming at V came to 2 bases and at J to 8 bases, leaving 7 bases not matched to a gene. CDR1 is LGHDT, CDR2 YNNKEL, per germline (reference sequence). The CDR3 contains 14 residues. The CDR3 sequence is CASSQPDRGGGYTF. The CDR3 DNA is TGTGCCAGCAGCCAACCCGACAGGGGAGGGGGCTACACCTTC.

The chain joins TRBV29-1 to TRBJ1-1, with TRBD1 matching 11 bases. The CDR3 contains 14 residues. Germline assignment: CDR1 SQVTM and CDR2 ANQGSEA. Trimming at V came to 5 bases and at J to 5 bases, leaving 7 bases not matched to a gene. CDR3: CSVRAGTGGTEAFF. As DNA, the CDR3 is TGCAGCGTTAGAGCCGGGACAGGGGGTACTGAAGCTTTCTTT. The full variable domain, its missing parts supplied by reference TRBV29-1 and TRBJ1-1, is SAVISQKPSRDICQRGTSLTIQCQVDSQVTMMFWYRQQPGQSLTLIATANQGSEATYESGFVIDKFPISRPNLTFSTLTVSNMSPEDSSIYLCSVRAGTGGTEAFFGQGTRLTVV.

The rearrangement joins TRBV5-4 to TRBJ1-2; D gene ambiguous. The V gene's germline CDR1 is SGHNT and CDR2 YYREEE (reference sequence). V dropped 4 bases and J dropped 5 bases, with 18 bases sitting between them. The CDR3 has 15 amino acids. Written as DNA, the CDR3 is TGTGCCAGCAGCCCCGAGGTCCCCGCGGGTTATGGCTACACCTTC. Residues: CASSPEVPAGYGYTF.

V usage is TRBV2 and J usage is TRBJ2-1; D is undetermined. Deletions cut 6 bases from V and 4 bases from J, with 10 bases between. The germline CDR1 and CDR2 sequences are SNHLY and FYNNEI. The CDR3 runs to 13 residues. This CDR3 reads CASRNSPYNEQFF. CDR3 nucleotide sequence: TGTGCCAGCAGGAACAGCCCATACAATGAGCAGTTCTTC. The complete variable domain, with remaining parts taken from reference TRBV2 and TRBJ2-1, reads EPEVTQTPSHQVTQMGQEVILRCVPISNHLYFYWYRQILGQKVEFLVSFYNNEISEKSEIFDDQFSVERPDGSNFTLKIRSTKLEDSAMYFCASRNSPYNEQFFGPGTRLTVL.

The chain's CDR3 is CASSEGLQARSGNTIYF. Here the CDR3 DNA reads TGTGCCAGCAGTGAAGGATTGCAGGCCCGCTCTGGAAACACCATATATTTT. The chain recombines TRBV6-1 with TRBJ1-3; D is ambiguous. The V end was cut by 1 base, the J end by 0 bases, with 13 bases between. Germline V gives CDR1 MNHNS, CDR2 SASEGT. This CDR3 spans 17 amino acids.

The sample holds one count of this clone. The V gene is TRBV11-2, the J gene TRBJ2-1, with TRBD2 identical over 8 bases. V trimming: 0 bases; J trimming: 8 bases; junction bases outside the gene matches: 6. The CDR3 loop spans 15 amino acids. From germline, CDR1 is SGHAT and CDR2 FQNNGV. The chain's CDR3 is CASSLESGGGYEQFF. The CDR3 coding sequence is TGTGCCAGCAGCTTAGAAAGCGGGGGAGGCTATGAGCAGTTCTTC.

This sequence joins TRBV6-5 and TRBJ1-1; TRBD1 aligns across 9 bases. J gave up 7 bases and V 10 bases, and 10 bases lay outside the gene matches. Germline assignment: CDR1 MNHEY and CDR2 SVGAGI. CDR3 length: 13 amino acids. CDR3 bases: TGTGCCACCTTGGACAGGGGAATGGGTGAAGCTTTCTTT. It codes for CATLDRGMGEAFF.

V and J are TRBV20-1 and TRBJ2-5; 9 bases match TRBD2. The CDR3 totals 15 residues. With V trimmed by 3 bases and J by 4 bases, 9 bases remained unmatched. Germline CDR1 is DFQATT and CDR2 is SNEGSKA (reference sequence). Here the CDR3 reads CSASIARGGVETQYF. In DNA form, the CDR3 reads TGCAGTGCTAGTATCGCGCGGGGGGGTGTAGAGACCCAGTACTTC.

The rearrangement uses TRBV19 and TRBJ2-3; 10 bases match TRBD2. Germline V gene sequence: CDR1 LNHDA, CDR2 SQIVND (reference sequence). The CDR3 consists of 20 residues. Trimming removed 3 bases from V and 3 bases from J; junction bases left unmatched: 18. The CDR3 is CASSIWPAGGPGVGTDTQYF. The CDR3 region has the DNA TGTGCCAGTAGTATTTGGCCAGCGGGGGGGCCAGGCGTGGGTACAGATACGCAGTATTTT.

In its sample, this clone was seen a few times. The chain links TRBV6-5 to TRBJ1-6; perhaps TRBD1 as D (5 bases). Germline V gene lookup returns CDR1 MNHEY and CDR2 SVGAGI. Trimming left V 8 bases short and J 7 bases short, with 12 bases between. The CDR3 runs 13 residues. The CDR3 sequence is CASGDFSNSPLHF. CDR3 nucleotide sequence: TGTGCCAGCGGGGACTTTTCAAATTCACCCCTCCACTTT.

This chain uses TRBV6-5 with TRBJ1-2, with TRBD1 as a possible D gene (6 bases). CDR1 is MNHEY and CDR2 is SVGAGI in the germline V gene. The CDR3 length is 14 residues. V lost 5 bases and J 8 bases, leaving 18 bases between the germline ends. The CDR3 here is CASSRGDTRRGYTF. DNA for the CDR3: TGTGCCAGCAGTCGAGGGGACACCCGTAGGGGCTACACCTTC.

The V gene is TRBV6-5, the J gene TRBJ1-2; TRBD1 aligns across 7 bases. This CDR3 contains 14 residues. The ends lost 7 bases at V and 0 bases at J; junction bases unmatched: 5. The germline gives CDR1 MNHEY, CDR2 SVGAGI. The CDR3 DNA sequence: TGTGCCAGCAAAGAGGGGGCAGCTAACTATGGCTACACCTTC. Amino acid sequence: CASKEGAANYGYTF.

V gene TRBV5-1 combines with J gene TRBJ2-7, with unresolved D. The ends were cut back, 4 bases at V and 3 bases at J, with 11 bases in the middle. CDR1 is SGHRS, CDR2 YFSETQ, per germline. The CDR3 sequence is 13 residues long. CDR3 sequence reads: CASSPSSLYEQYF. In DNA, the CDR3 is TGCGCCAGCAGCCCCTCCTCCCTCTACGAGCAGTACTTC.

V usage is TRBV19 and J usage is TRBJ1-5; the D gene is possibly TRBD1 (5 bases). This CDR3 contains 13 residues. The germline CDR1 and CDR2 sequences are LNHDA and SQIVND (reference sequence). V shed 7 bases and J shed 3 bases, with 10 bases lying between them. CDR3 coding DNA: TGTGCCAGTAAAGGGGCCAACAATCAGCCCCAGCATTTT. Translating gives CASKGANNQPQHF.

The chain combines TRBV5-1 with TRBJ1-2, with TRBD1 identical over 7 bases. The CDR3 extends over 12 amino acids. From germline, CDR1 is SGHRS and CDR2 YFSETQ. The junction had 3 bases not matched to a gene; V was cut back by 3 bases and J by 7 bases. CDR3 protein: CASSSGQLGYTF. The CDR3 nucleotides are TGCGCCAGCAGCTCGGGACAGCTTGGCTACACCTTC.

The chain carries TRBV7-6 and TRBJ1-5; TRBD1 matches 7 bases. Trimming removed 1 base from V and 4 bases from J; junction bases left unmatched: 4. The CDR3 spans 15 residues. The germline V gene encodes CDR1 SGHVS and CDR2 FNYEAQ. The CDR3 reads CASSLGRGPNQPQHF. In nucleotides, the CDR3 is TGTGCCAGCAGCTTAGGAAGGGGGCCGAATCAGCCCCAGCATTTT. Together with reference TRBV7-6 and TRBJ1-5, the CDR3 gives the full variable domain: GAGVSQSPRYKVTKRGQDVALRCDPISGHVSLYWYRQALGQGPEFLTYFNYEAQQDKSGLPNDRFSAERPEGSISTLTIQRTEQRDSAMYRCASSLGRGPNQPQHFGDGTRLSIL.

The gene calls are TRBV7-2 and TRBJ1-2, with D unresolved. Germline V CDR1 and CDR2: SGHTA, FQGNSA. V lost 3 bases and J lost 1, with 3 bases in between. This CDR3 contains 12 residues. This CDR3 reads CASSFVNYGYTF. DNA of the CDR3: TGTGCCAGCAGCTTCGTTAACTATGGCTACACCTTC.

The chain links TRBV5-4 to TRBJ2-4, with a possible D match to TRBD1 (6 bases). Germline assignment: CDR1 SGHNT and CDR2 YYREEE (reference sequence). The germline V and J ends were trimmed by 3 bases and 4 bases, with 20 bases remaining between them. The length of the CDR3 is 17 residues. The CDR3 loop is CASSSATGGALKNIQYF. The CDR3 DNA reads as TGTGCCAGCAGCTCGGCGACAGGCGGAGCACTAAAAAACATTCAGTACTTC.

The chain joins TRBV7-2 to TRBJ2-1; 12 bases fit TRBD2. V lost 4 bases, J lost 7 bases, and 8 bases stayed unmatched. CDR1 and CDR2 from the germline V gene are SGHTA and FQGNSA. The CDR3 has 16 amino acids. Written as DNA, the CDR3 is TGTGCCAGCAGCTCCCTAGCGGGGGGGAATTGGAATGAGCAGTTCTTC. Translating it yields CASSSLAGGNWNEQFF.

The chain couples TRBV29-1 to TRBJ1-2; tentative D call: TRBD1 (6 bases). The V gene's germline CDR1 is SQVTM and CDR2 ANQGSEA. Trimming left V 4 bases short and J 1 base short, with 7 bases between. CDR3 size: 12 residues. For the CDR3, the DNA is TGCAGCGTTGCAGGGGTTAACTATGGCTACACCTTC. This sequence encodes CSVAGVNYGYTF.

This chain connects TRBV5-3 to TRBJ1-2, with 9 bases lining up with TRBD1. TRBV5-3 is treated as an ORF (open reading frame) with a function not yet certain. J lost 8 bases, V lost 4 bases, and 6 bases had no gene match. The CDR3 spans 13 residues. CDR3 residues: CARSGTGSGGYTF. CDR3 bases: TGTGCCAGAAGCGGGACAGGGTCGGGGGGCTACACCTTC.

The V gene is TRBV28, the J gene TRBJ2-7, with D maybe TRBD1 (6 bases). Germline assignment: CDR1 MDHEN and CDR2 SYDVKM. The CDR3 sequence is 14 residues long. V was trimmed by 6 bases and J by 6 bases, leaving 18 bases between them. Here the CDR3 reads CASRNTGFYSEQYF. The CDR3 nucleotides are TGTGCCAGCAGGAACACAGGGTTTTACTCCGAGCAGTACTTC.

CDR3 sequence reads: CASSGTSGGFKIGQFF. CDR3 nucleotide sequence: TGTGCCAGCAGCGGGACTAGCGGGGGCTTTAAGATAGGGCAGTTCTTC. The V and J genes are TRBV27 and TRBJ2-1; the match to TRBD2 covers 14 bases. V lost 6 bases to trimming and J lost 12 bases; unmatched junction nucleotides: 13. The CDR3 extends over 16 amino acids. The germline V gene has CDR1 MNHEY and CDR2 SMNVEV (reference sequence).

The gene calls are TRBV5-4 and TRBJ2-3, with 11 bases fitting TRBD2. Unmatched junction bases numbered 7, after V lost 4 bases and J lost 0 bases. The V gene's germline CDR1 is SGHNT and CDR2 YYREEE (reference sequence). The CDR3 consists of 17 residues. The DNA of the CDR3 is TGTGCCAGCAGCCCGGTGGGACTAGCGGCTAGCACAGATACGCAGTATTTT. Translation gives CASSPVGLAASTDTQYF.

This chain joins TRBV6-6 and TRBJ2-1; maybe TRBD1 (6 bases). The CDR3 has 13 amino acids. Between the trimmed V and J ends, which lost 4 bases and 10 bases, there was a span of 14 bases. The germline V gene has CDR1 MNHNY and CDR2 SVGAGI (reference sequence). CDR3 protein: CASSSTGSGEQFF. The CDR3 nucleotides are TGTGCCAGCAGTTCCACAGGGTCCGGGGAGCAGTTCTTC.

V is TRBV30 and J is TRBJ1-2; 8 bases are a match to TRBD1. The CDR3 totals 15 residues. V lost 3 bases to trimming and J lost 2 bases; unmatched junction nucleotides: 8. Germline CDR1 is GTSNPN and CDR2 is SVGIG (reference sequence). The CDR3 bases are TGTGCCTGGAGGGCAAGTGGGACAGGAAACTATGGCTACACCTTC. Its translation: CAWRASGTGNYGYTF. Together with reference TRBV30 and TRBJ1-2, the CDR3 gives the full variable domain: SQTIHQWPATLVQPVGSPLSLECTVEGTSNPNLYWYRQAAGRGLQLLFYSVGIGQISSEVPQNLSASRPQDRQFILSSKKLLLSDSGFYLCAWRASGTGNYGYTFGSGTRLTVV.